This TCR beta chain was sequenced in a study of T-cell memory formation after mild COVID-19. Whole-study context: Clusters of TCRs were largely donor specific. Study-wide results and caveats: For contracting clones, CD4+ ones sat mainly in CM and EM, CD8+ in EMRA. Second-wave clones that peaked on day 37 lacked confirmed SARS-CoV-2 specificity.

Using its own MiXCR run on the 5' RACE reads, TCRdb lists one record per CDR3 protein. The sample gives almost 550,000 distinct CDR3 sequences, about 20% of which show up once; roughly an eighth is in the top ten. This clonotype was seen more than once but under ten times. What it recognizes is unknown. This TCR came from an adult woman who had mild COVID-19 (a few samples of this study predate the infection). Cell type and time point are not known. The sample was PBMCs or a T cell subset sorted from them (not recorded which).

The CDR3 here is CASSLRVRGRGNEKLFF. CDR3 bases: TGCGCCAGCAGCTTGAGAGTGCGGGGACGGGGTAATGAAAAACTGTTTTTT. The V gene is TRBV5-1, the J gene TRBJ1-4; possibly TRBD1 for D (5 bases). CDR1 is SGHRS and CDR2 is YFSETQ in the germline V gene. The CDR3 extends over 17 amino acids. The ends were cut back, 1 base at V and 4 bases at J, with 17 bases in the middle.